This T cell receptor (beta chain) was observed in a study of blood T cell repertoires in COVID-19. Study-wide background: The United States, Italy and Spain provided the acute and convalescent COVID-19 samples. Sources were T cells, B-cell-depleted T cells, or PBMCs; the material itself was cDNA or gDNA.

CDR1 and CDR2 from the germline V gene are LNHNV and YYDKDF (reference sequence). Unmatched junction bases numbered 11, after V lost 9 bases and J lost 7 bases. This CDR3 is 15 amino acids long. Original analysis: Nucleated cell number was recorded as an estimate derived from reference gene primer amplification. The protocol was immunoSEQ multiplex PCR, while the TCRdb copy is restricted to in-frame clones and leaves out a portion. V and J calls and clone size are those listed in that table; D and trimming were worked out from the DNA. The sample has some 490,000 clones; roughly 88% are singletons. The rearrangement links TRBV15 to TRBJ1-6; TRBD1 aligns across 8 bases. Sequenced input: peripheral blood. The receptor was derived from a human donor in a cohort sampled during active COVID-19. The CDR3 DNA reads as TGTGCCACAATGGACAGGGACTCTGGGAATTCACCCCTCCACTTT. It codes for CATMDRDSGNSPLHF.